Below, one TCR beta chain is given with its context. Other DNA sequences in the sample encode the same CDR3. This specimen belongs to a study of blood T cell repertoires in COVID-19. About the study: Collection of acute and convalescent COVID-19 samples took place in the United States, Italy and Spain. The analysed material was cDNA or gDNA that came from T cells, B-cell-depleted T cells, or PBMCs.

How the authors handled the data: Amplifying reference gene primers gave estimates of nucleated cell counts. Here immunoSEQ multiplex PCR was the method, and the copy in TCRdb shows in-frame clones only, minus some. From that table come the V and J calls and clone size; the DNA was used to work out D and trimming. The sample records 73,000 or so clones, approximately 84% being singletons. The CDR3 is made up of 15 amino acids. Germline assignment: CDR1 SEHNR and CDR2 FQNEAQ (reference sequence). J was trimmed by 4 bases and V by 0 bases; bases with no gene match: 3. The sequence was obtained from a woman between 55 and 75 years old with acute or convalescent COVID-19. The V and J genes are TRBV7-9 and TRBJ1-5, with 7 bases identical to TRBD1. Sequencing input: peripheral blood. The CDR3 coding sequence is TGTGCCAGCAGCTTAGCTGGGACAGATAATCAGCCCCAGCATTTT. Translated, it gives CASSLAGTDNQPQHF.